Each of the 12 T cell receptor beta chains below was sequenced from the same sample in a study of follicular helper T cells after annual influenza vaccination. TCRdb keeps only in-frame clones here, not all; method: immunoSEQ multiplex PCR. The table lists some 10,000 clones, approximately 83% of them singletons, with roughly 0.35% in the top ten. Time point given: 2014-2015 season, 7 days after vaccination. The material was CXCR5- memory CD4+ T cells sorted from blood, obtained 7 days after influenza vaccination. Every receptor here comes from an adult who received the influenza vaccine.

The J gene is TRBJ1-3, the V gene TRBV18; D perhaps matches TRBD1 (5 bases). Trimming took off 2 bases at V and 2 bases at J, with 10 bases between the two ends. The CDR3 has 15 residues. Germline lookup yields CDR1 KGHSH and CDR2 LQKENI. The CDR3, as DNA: TGTGCCAGCTCACCATCCTTAGGGGCTGGAAACACCATATATTTT. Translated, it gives CASSPSLGAGNTIYF.

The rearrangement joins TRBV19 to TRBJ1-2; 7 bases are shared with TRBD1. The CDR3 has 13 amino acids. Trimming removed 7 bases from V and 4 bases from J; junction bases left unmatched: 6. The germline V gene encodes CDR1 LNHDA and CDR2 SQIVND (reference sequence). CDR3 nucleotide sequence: TGTGCCAGTAAACGGGACAGCAGCTATGGCTACACCTTC. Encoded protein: CASKRDSSYGYTF.

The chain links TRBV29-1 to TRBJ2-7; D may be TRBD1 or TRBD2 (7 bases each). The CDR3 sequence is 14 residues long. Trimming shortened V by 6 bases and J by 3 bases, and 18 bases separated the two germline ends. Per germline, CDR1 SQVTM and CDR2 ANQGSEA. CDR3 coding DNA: TGCAGCGTGGGGGGGACAGCCCGTCGCTACGAGCAGTACTTC. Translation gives CSVGGTARRYEQYF.

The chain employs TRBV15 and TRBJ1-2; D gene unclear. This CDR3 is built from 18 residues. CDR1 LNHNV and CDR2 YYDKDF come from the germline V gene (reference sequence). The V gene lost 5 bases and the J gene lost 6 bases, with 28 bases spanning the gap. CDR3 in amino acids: CATSPSGANLRVLDGYTF. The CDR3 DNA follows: TGTGCCACCAGCCCCTCGGGCGCCAACCTAAGGGTCCTGGATGGCTACACCTTC.

In nucleotides, the CDR3 is TGTGCCAGCAGCTTAATTTCTAGAGGGGAGACCCAGTACTTC. It encodes CASSLISRGETQYF. The V and J genes are TRBV7-2 and TRBJ2-5; D possibly corresponds to TRBD2 (5 bases). Per the germline V gene, CDR1 is SGHTA and CDR2 is FQGNSA. The V gene lost 2 bases and the J gene lost 5 bases, with 12 bases spanning the gap. The CDR3 has 14 residues.

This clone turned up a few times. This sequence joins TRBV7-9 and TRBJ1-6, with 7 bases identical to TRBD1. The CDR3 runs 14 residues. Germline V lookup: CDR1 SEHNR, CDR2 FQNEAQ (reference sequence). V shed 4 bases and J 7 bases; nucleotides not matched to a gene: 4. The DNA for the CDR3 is TGTGCCAGCAGCTCGACAGGGAGCAATTCACCCCTCCACTTT. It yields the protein CASSSTGSNSPLHF.

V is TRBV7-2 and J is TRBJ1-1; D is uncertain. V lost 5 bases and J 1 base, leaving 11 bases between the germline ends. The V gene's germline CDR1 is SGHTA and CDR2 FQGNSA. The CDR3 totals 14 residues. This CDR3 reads CASSLTRSNTEAFF. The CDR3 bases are TGTGCCAGCAGCCTAACCCGATCGAACACTGAAGCTTTCTTT.

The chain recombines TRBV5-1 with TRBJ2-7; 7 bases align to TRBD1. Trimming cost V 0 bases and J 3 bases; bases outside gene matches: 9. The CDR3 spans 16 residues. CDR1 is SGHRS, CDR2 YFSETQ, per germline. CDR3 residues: CASSLAAGQVVYEQYF. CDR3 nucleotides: TGCGCCAGCAGCTTGGCCGCCGGACAGGTGGTCTACGAGCAGTACTTC.

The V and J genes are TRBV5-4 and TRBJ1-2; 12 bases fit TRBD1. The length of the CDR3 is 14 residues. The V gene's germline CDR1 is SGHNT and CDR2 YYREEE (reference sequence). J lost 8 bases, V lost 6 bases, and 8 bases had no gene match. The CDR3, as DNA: TGTGCCAGCACACCGGGACAGGGGGCTTGGGGCTACACCTTC. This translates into CASTPGQGAWGYTF.

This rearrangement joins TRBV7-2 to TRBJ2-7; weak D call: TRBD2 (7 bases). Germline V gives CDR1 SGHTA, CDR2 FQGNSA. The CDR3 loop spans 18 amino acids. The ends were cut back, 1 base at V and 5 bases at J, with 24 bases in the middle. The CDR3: CASSLVASLGGGRDEQYF. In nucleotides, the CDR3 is TGTGCCAGCAGCTTAGTGGCTAGCTTGGGGGGGGGCCGCGACGAGCAGTACTTC.

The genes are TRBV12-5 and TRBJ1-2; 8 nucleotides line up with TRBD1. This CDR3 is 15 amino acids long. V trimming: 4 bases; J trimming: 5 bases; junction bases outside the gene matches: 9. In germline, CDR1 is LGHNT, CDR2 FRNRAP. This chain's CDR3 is CASGSATGGIYGYTF. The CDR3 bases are TGTGCTAGTGGTTCTGCTACAGGGGGGATTTATGGCTACACCTTC.

CDR3 residues: CASSLPGTGGSSPLHF. The CDR3, as DNA: TGTGCCAGCAGCTTACCGGGGACAGGGGGGAGTTCACCCCTCCACTTT. The gene calls are TRBV7-8 and TRBJ1-6; 11 bases agree with TRBD1. After removal of 2 bases from V and 9 bases from J, the junction contained 6 bases not matched to a gene. This CDR3 contains 16 residues. Germline V CDR1 and CDR2: SGHVS, FQNEAQ.